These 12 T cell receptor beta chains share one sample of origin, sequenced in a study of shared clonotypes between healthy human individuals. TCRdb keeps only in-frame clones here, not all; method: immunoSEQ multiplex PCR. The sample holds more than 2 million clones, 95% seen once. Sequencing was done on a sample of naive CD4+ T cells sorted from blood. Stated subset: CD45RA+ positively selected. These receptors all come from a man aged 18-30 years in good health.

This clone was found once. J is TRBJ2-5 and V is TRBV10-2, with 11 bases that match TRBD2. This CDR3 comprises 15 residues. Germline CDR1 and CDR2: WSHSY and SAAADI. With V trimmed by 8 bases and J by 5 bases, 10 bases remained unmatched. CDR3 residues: CASGVAGGRKETQYF. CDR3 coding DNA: TGCGCCAGCGGGGTAGCGGGAGGGAGAAAGGAGACCCAGTACTTC.

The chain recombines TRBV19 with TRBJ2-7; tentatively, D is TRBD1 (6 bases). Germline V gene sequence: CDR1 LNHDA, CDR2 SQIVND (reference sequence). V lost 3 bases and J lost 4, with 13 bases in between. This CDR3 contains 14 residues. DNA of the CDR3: TGTGCCAGTAGTATGGGGGCAGGGGTTTACGAGCAGTACTTC. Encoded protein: CASSMGAGVYEQYF. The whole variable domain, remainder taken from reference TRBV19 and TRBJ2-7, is DGGITQSPKYLFRKEGQNVTLSCEQNLNHDAMYWYRQDPGQGLRLIYYSQIVNDFQKGDIAEGYSVSREKKESFPLTVTSAQKNPTAFYLCASSMGAGVYEQYFGPGTRLTVT.

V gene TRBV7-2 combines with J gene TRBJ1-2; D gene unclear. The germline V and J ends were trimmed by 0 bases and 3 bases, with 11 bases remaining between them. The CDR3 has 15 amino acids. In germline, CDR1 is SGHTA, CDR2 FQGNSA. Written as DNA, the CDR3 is TGTGCCAGCAGCTTAGCGTCAACAGACTACTATGGCTACACCTTC. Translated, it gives CASSLASTDYYGYTF.

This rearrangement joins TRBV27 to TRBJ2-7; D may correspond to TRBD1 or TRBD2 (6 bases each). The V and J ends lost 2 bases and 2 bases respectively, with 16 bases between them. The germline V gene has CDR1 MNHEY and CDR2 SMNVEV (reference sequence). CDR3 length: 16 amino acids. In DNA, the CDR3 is TGTGCCAGCAGTTTACGGGGGCCCCAGGCTGCCTACGAGCAGTACTTC. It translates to CASSLRGPQAAYEQYF.

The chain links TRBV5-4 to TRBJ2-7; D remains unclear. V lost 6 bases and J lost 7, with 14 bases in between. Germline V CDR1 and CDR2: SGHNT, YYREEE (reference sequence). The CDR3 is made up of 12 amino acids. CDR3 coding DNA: TGTGCCAGCAAAACTCCCTCCGGGGAGCAGTACTTC. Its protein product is CASKTPSGEQYF.

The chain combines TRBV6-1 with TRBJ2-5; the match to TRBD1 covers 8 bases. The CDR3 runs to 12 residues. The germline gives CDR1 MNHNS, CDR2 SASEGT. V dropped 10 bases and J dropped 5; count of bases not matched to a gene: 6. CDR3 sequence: CATGGREETQYF. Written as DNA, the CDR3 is TGTGCCACAGGGGGCAGGGAGGAGACCCAGTACTTC.

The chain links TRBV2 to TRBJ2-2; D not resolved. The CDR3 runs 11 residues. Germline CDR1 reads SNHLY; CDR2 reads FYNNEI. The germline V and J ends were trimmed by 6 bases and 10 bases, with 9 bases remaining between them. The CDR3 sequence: CASSERTELFF. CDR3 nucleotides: TGTGCCAGCAGCGAGAGGACGGAGCTGTTTTTT.

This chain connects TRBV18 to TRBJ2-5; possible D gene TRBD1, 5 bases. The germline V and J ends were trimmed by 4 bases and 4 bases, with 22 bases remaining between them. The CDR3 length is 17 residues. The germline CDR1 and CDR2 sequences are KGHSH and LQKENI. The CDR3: CASSLTRDSERTETQYF. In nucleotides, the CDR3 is TGTGCCAGCTCACTTACCCGTGACAGCGAAAGGACAGAGACCCAGTACTTC.

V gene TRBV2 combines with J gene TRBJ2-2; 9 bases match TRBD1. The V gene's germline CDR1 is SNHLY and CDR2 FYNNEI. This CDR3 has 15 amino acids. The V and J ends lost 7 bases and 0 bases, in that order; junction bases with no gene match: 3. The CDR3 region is CASKRQGANTGELFF. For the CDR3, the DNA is TGTGCCAGCAAAAGACAGGGGGCGAACACCGGGGAGCTGTTTTTT. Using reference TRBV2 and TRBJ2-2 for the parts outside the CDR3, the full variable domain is EPEVTQTPSHQVTQMGQEVILRCVPISNHLYFYWYRQILGQKVEFLVSFYNNEISEKSEIFDDQFSVERPDGSNFTLKIRSTKLEDSAMYFCASKRQGANTGELFFGEGSRLTVL.

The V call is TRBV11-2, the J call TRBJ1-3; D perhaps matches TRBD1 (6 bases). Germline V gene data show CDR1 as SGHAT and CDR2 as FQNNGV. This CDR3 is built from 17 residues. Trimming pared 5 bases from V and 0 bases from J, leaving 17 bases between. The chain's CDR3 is CASSRRGGQLSGNTIYF. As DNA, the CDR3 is TGTGCCAGCAGCCGCCGGGGGGGGCAACTCTCTGGAAACACCATATATTTT.

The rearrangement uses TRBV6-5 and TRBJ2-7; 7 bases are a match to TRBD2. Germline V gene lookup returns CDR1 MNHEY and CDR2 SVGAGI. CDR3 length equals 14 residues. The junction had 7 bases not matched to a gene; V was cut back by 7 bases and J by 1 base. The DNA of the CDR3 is TGTGCCAGCATGCACGGGGGGTTATCCTACGAGCAGTACTTC. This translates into CASMHGGLSYEQYF.

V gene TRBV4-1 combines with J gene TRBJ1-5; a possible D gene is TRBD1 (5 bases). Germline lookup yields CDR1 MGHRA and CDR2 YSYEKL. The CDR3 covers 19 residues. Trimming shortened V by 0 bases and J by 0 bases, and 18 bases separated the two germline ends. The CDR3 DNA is TGCGCCAGCAGCCAAGAGAGTCAGGGTTGGATGAGTAGCAATCAGCCCCAGCATTTT. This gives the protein CASSQESQGWMSSNQPQHF.